A selection of T cell receptor beta chains follows, all from one sample in a study of early T cells in non-severe SARS-CoV-2 infection. TCRdb recomputed calls from the 5' RACE reads with MiXCR, one row per CDR3 protein. Of some 38,000 distinct CDR3 sequences listed, roughly 4.5% are singletons. Sequenced sample: whole blood. The receptors were sampled from an adult who was a healthcare worker with PCR-confirmed SARS-CoV-2 infection or an uninfected control (not recorded which). Both conserved end residues are part of each CDR3. A D gene is named only where the DNA matches it firmly. Clone size, where shown, is once, few, many, or a class for clones that have expanded.

j_call: TRBJ2-7; d_call: TRBD2; clone_size: many; v_call: TRBV30; cdr3_nt: TGTGCCTGGAGTGTATCTCTAGCGGGGAGAGGGTACGAGCAGTACTTC; cdr3_aa: CAWSVSLAGRGYEQYF
j_call: TRBJ1-6; d_call: TRBD1; clone_size: many; v_call: TRBV7-9; cdr3_nt: TGTGCCAGCACAGGGGGCGGTTCACCCCTCCACTTT; cdr3_aa: CASTGGGSPLHF
j_call: TRBJ2-1; d_call: TRBD2; clone_size: few; v_call: TRBV7-6; cdr3_nt: TGTGCCAGCAGCACTACTAGCGGTGAGCAGTTCTTC; cdr3_aa: CASSTTSGEQFF
j_call: TRBJ1-4; d_call: TRBD1; clone_size: many; v_call: TRBV6-6; cdr3_nt: TGTGCCAGCAGTTATCGCGGACAGGGAGATGAAAAACTGTTTTTT; cdr3_aa: CASSYRGQGDEKLFF
j_call: TRBJ2-1; d_call: NA; clone_size: NA; v_call: TRBV4-2; cdr3_nt: TGTGCCAGCAGCCAAGAACCAGGGAAGGGCAATGAGCAGTTCTTC; cdr3_aa: CASSQEPGKGNEQFF
j_call: TRBJ2-7; d_call: TRBD2; clone_size: NA; v_call: TRBV6-5; cdr3_nt: TGTGCCAGCACCCCTGGGGGGGGCGAGCAGTACTTC; cdr3_aa: CASTPGGGEQYF
j_call: TRBJ1-4; d_call: NA; clone_size: NA; v_call: TRBV9; cdr3_nt: TGTGCCAGCAGCGTAGGGGCATACCCTGAAAAACTGTTTTTT; cdr3_aa: CASSVGAYPEKLFF
j_call: TRBJ1-5; d_call: NA; clone_size: NA; v_call: TRBV27; cdr3_nt: TGTGCCAGCCGGGTGGGCGGTGGGCAGCCCCAGCATTTT; cdr3_aa: CASRVGGGQPQHF
j_call: TRBJ2-1; d_call: NA; clone_size: many; v_call: TRBV3-1; cdr3_nt: TGTGCCAGCAGCCAAGTGGTCTCGATCGATGAGCAGTTCTTC; cdr3_aa: CASSQVVSIDEQFF
j_call: TRBJ2-1; d_call: NA; clone_size: many; v_call: TRBV12-3/TRBV12-4; cdr3_nt: TGTGCCAGCAGTCTGCCAATGAGCGAGCAGTTCTTC; cdr3_aa: CASSLPMSEQFF
j_call: TRBJ2-3; d_call: NA; clone_size: few; v_call: TRBV20-1; cdr3_nt: TGCAGTGTAGAAAAACAGGGAAGCACAGATACGCAGTATTTT; cdr3_aa: CSVEKQGSTDTQYF
j_call: TRBJ1-1; d_call: NA; clone_size: many; v_call: TRBV5-6; cdr3_nt: TGTGCCAGCAGCTCCGTGGGGGGTATGAACACTGAAGCTTTCTTT; cdr3_aa: CASSSVGGMNTEAFF
j_call: TRBJ2-5; d_call: NA; clone_size: many; v_call: TRBV30; cdr3_nt: TGTGCCTGGAGGTCCCAGGGTAAAGGAGAGACCCAGTACTTC; cdr3_aa: CAWRSQGKGETQYF
j_call: TRBJ2-7; d_call: NA; clone_size: many; v_call: TRBV11-2; cdr3_nt: TGTGCCAGCGGCGGGGAGGACGAGCAGTACTTC; cdr3_aa: CASGGEDEQYF
j_call: TRBJ2-7; d_call: TRBD2; clone_size: many; v_call: TRBV4-1; cdr3_nt: TGCGCCAGCAGCCAGGCCAGACTAGCTTCCGACGAGCAGTACTTC; cdr3_aa: CASSQARLASDEQYF
j_call: TRBJ1-1; d_call: NA; clone_size: many; v_call: TRBV29-1; cdr3_nt: TGCAGCGTTGAAGTGCCTACGAACACTGAAGCTTTCTTT; cdr3_aa: CSVEVPTNTEAFF
j_call: TRBJ2-7; d_call: NA; clone_size: many; v_call: TRBV7-9; cdr3_nt: TGTGCCAGCAGCTTAGTTGGCGAGCAGTACTTC; cdr3_aa: CASSLVGEQYF
j_call: TRBJ2-1; d_call: TRBD2; clone_size: many; v_call: TRBV19; cdr3_nt: TGTGCCAGTAGTATGTGGCTAGCGGGGGGAAATGAGCAGTTCTTC; cdr3_aa: CASSMWLAGGNEQFF
j_call: TRBJ1-1; d_call: NA; clone_size: many; v_call: TRBV20-1; cdr3_nt: TGCAGTGCTAGAGATGGGGGGGACACTGAAGCTTTCTTT; cdr3_aa: CSARDGGDTEAFF
j_call: TRBJ2-1; d_call: TRBD2; clone_size: many; v_call: TRBV7-2; cdr3_nt: TGTGCCAGCAGCTCCACTAGCGGCCAATACAATGAGCAGTTCTTC; cdr3_aa: CASSSTSGQYNEQFF
j_call: TRBJ2-7; d_call: NA; clone_size: few; v_call: TRBV20-1; cdr3_nt: TGCAGTGCTAGAGACCCCTCCTCCTTTGAGGGCTACGAGCAGTACTTC; cdr3_aa: CSARDPSSFEGYEQYF
j_call: TRBJ2-7; d_call: NA; clone_size: many; v_call: TRBV10-2; cdr3_nt: TGCGCCAGCAGTGAGGGGGTTGCATTCTACGAGCAGTACTTC; cdr3_aa: CASSEGVAFYEQYF
j_call: TRBJ1-1; d_call: NA; clone_size: many; v_call: TRBV29-1; cdr3_nt: TGCAGCGTTGACGGTCCCCAGAACACTGAAGCTTTCTTT; cdr3_aa: CSVDGPQNTEAFF
j_call: TRBJ1-1; d_call: NA; clone_size: many; v_call: TRBV29-1; cdr3_nt: TGCAGCGCCGACCGGGGGGCCCCGGCGGCTGAAGCTTTCTTT; cdr3_aa: CSADRGAPAAEAFF
j_call: TRBJ2-3; d_call: NA; clone_size: many; v_call: TRBV20-1; cdr3_nt: TGCAGTGCCGAGGCTCCTGGCACAGATACGCAGTATTTT; cdr3_aa: CSAEAPGTDTQYF
j_call: TRBJ2-1; d_call: NA; clone_size: many; v_call: TRBV7-8; cdr3_nt: TGTGCCAGCAGCACCCGGTTTGAGCAGTTCTTC; cdr3_aa: CASSTRFEQFF
j_call: TRBJ2-7; d_call: NA; clone_size: many; v_call: TRBV5-1; cdr3_nt: TGCGCCAGCAGCCCCGGGTCGGCGTACTACGAGCAGTACTTC; cdr3_aa: CASSPGSAYYEQYF
j_call: TRBJ2-2; d_call: TRBD1; clone_size: medium-sized; v_call: TRBV15; cdr3_nt: TGTGCCACCAGCACAACGGGACAGGGTTATACCGGGGAGCTGTTTTTT; cdr3_aa: CATSTTGQGYTGELFF
j_call: TRBJ2-1; d_call: TRBD2; clone_size: many; v_call: TRBV20-1; cdr3_nt: TGCAGTGCCGGGGTGGCTAGCGGGGATTCAAGCTCCTACAATGAGCAGTTCTTC; cdr3_aa: CSAGVASGDSSSYNEQFF
j_call: TRBJ1-2; d_call: TRBD1; clone_size: many; v_call: TRBV4-1; cdr3_nt: TGCGCCAGCAAGGGACAGCCTAGCTATGGCTACACCTTC; cdr3_aa: CASKGQPSYGYTF
j_call: TRBJ1-4; d_call: NA; clone_size: many; v_call: TRBV20-1; cdr3_nt: TGCAGTGCTAGAGGGGGGACGGATAATGAAAAACTGTTTTTT; cdr3_aa: CSARGGTDNEKLFF
j_call: TRBJ2-2; d_call: TRBD1; clone_size: many; v_call: TRBV11-1; cdr3_nt: TGTGCCAGCAGTTCTACTACCGGGACAGGATTTAACACCGGGGAGCTGTTTTTT; cdr3_aa: CASSSTTGTGFNTGELFF
j_call: TRBJ1-6; d_call: NA; clone_size: few; v_call: TRBV2; cdr3_nt: TGTGCCAGCAGTGTCAGGGTTACGAATTCACCCCTCCACTTT; cdr3_aa: CASSVRVTNSPLHF
j_call: TRBJ2-3; d_call: NA; clone_size: many; v_call: TRBV19; cdr3_nt: TGTGCCAGTAGCCGAGAGGGGTACGGCACAGATACGCAGTATTTT; cdr3_aa: CASSREGYGTDTQYF
j_call: TRBJ2-7; d_call: NA; clone_size: many; v_call: TRBV30; cdr3_nt: TGTGCCTGGAGTGTCACGGGGAATGAGCAGTACTTC; cdr3_aa: CAWSVTGNEQYF
j_call: TRBJ1-5; d_call: NA; clone_size: many; v_call: TRBV3-1; cdr3_nt: TGTGCCAGCAGCCGCGGGGGCGCGCCTCAGCCCCAGCATTTT; cdr3_aa: CASSRGGAPQPQHF
j_call: TRBJ1-2; d_call: NA; clone_size: many; v_call: TRBV12-3/TRBV12-4; cdr3_nt: TGTGCCAGCAGTCCCACAGGGACCGGCTACACCTTC; cdr3_aa: CASSPTGTGYTF
j_call: TRBJ1-6; d_call: NA; clone_size: many; v_call: TRBV20-1; cdr3_nt: TGCAGTGCTCCCTCACAGGGATTCGATTCACCCCTCCACTTT; cdr3_aa: CSAPSQGFDSPLHF
j_call: TRBJ2-7; d_call: NA; clone_size: few; v_call: TRBV11-2; cdr3_nt: TGTGCCAGCAGCTTAGAGGGGACCGGAGGGATGGACGAGCAGTACTTC; cdr3_aa: CASSLEGTGGMDEQYF
j_call: TRBJ1-4; d_call: TRBD1; clone_size: few; v_call: TRBV9; cdr3_nt: TGTGCCAGCAGCGTAGGAGGGACAGGGAGGAATGAAAAACTGTTTTTT; cdr3_aa: CASSVGGTGRNEKLFF
j_call: TRBJ2-3; d_call: TRBD2; clone_size: NA; v_call: TRBV7-8; cdr3_nt: TGTGCCAGCAGCTTGACTAGCGGGGGCCTCCTATCCGATACGCAGTATTTT; cdr3_aa: CASSLTSGGLLSDTQYF
j_call: TRBJ2-3; d_call: NA; clone_size: few; v_call: TRBV7-9; cdr3_nt: TGTGCCAGCAGCTTCAGCACCCCAGATACGCAGTATTTT; cdr3_aa: CASSFSTPDTQYF
j_call: TRBJ2-5; d_call: NA; clone_size: many; v_call: TRBV29-1; cdr3_nt: TGCAGCGTTGCTGAGTTGACGGAGACCCAGTACTTC; cdr3_aa: CSVAELTETQYF
j_call: TRBJ2-3; d_call: NA; clone_size: few; v_call: TRBV11-2; cdr3_nt: TGTGCCAGCAGCTCAGCCCTGAAAGATACGCAGTATTTT; cdr3_aa: CASSSALKDTQYF
j_call: TRBJ1-1; d_call: NA; clone_size: many; v_call: TRBV7-2; cdr3_nt: TGTGCCAGCAGCCCGAACGGGGGAAGACACACTGAAGCTTTCTTT; cdr3_aa: CASSPNGGRHTEAFF
j_call: TRBJ1-1; d_call: TRBD1; clone_size: many; v_call: TRBV10-3; cdr3_nt: TGTGCCATCAGTGAGGGGGACAGTCCCAACACTGAAGCTTTCTTT; cdr3_aa: CAISEGDSPNTEAFF
j_call: TRBJ2-7; d_call: NA; clone_size: many; v_call: TRBV20-1; cdr3_nt: TGCAGTGTAAGGCAGACTTCCTACGAGCAGTACTTC; cdr3_aa: CSVRQTSYEQYF
j_call: TRBJ1-1; d_call: NA; clone_size: many; v_call: TRBV25-1; cdr3_nt: TGTGCCAGCAGTGAATCAGGGGTGGGCACTGAAGCTTTCTTT; cdr3_aa: CASSESGVGTEAFF
j_call: TRBJ1-2; d_call: TRBD1; clone_size: many; v_call: TRBV29-1; cdr3_nt: TGCAGCGTTGATCACGGGACAGGGTTGGATGGCTACACCTTC; cdr3_aa: CSVDHGTGLDGYTF
j_call: TRBJ2-1; d_call: NA; clone_size: many; v_call: TRBV20-1; cdr3_nt: TGCAGTGCTAGAGGGGTCGCCTACAATGAGCAGTTCTTC; cdr3_aa: CSARGVAYNEQFF
j_call: TRBJ2-2; d_call: TRBD1; clone_size: many; v_call: TRBV7-9; cdr3_nt: TGTGCCAGCAGCGGACAGGTCACCGGGGAGCTGTTTTTT; cdr3_aa: CASSGQVTGELFF